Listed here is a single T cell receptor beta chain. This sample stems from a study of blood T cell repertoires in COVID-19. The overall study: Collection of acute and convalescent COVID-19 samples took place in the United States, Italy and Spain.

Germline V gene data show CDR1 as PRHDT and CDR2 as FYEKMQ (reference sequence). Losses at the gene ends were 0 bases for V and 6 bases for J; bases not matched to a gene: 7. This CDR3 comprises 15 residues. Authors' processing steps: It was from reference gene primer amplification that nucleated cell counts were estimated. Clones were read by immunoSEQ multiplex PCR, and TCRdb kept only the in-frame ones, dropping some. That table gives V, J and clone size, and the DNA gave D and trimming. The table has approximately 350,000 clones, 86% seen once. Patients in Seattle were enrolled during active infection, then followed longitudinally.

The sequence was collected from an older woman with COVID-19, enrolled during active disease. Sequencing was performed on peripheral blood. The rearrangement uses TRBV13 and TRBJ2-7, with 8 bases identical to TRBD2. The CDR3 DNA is TGTGCCAGCAGCTTAGGGGCTAGCGGGTTGAGCGAGCAGTACTTC. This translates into CASSLGASGLSEQYF.